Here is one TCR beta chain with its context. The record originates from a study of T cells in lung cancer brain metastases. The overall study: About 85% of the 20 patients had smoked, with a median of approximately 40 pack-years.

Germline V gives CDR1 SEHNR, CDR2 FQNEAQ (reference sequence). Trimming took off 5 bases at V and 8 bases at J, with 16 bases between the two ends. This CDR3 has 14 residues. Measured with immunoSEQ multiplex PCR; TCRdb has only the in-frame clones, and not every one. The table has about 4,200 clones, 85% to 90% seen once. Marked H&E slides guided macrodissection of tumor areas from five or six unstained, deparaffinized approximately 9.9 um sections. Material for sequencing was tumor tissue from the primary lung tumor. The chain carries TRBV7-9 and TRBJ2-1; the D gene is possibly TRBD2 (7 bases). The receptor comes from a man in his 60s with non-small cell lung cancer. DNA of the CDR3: TGTGCCAGCAGCCACAGCGGGGAGGGGGATGAGCAGTTCTTC. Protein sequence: CASSHSGEGDEQFF.